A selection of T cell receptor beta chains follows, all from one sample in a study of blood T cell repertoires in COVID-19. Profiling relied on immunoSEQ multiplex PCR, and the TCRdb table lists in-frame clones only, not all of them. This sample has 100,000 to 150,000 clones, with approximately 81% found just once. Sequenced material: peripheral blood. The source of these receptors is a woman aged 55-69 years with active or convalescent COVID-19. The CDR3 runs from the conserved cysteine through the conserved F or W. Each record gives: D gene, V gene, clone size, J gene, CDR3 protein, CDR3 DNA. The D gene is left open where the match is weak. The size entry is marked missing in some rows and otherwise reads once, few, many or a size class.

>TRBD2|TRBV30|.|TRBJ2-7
CAWSYASGAGTSYEQYF
TGTGCCTGGAGTTACGCCAGCGGGGCCGGGACCTCCTACGAGCAGTACTTC
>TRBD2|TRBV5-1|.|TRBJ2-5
CASSYSSGGETQYF
TGCGCCAGCAGTTACTCAAGCGGGGGAGAGACCCAGTACTTC
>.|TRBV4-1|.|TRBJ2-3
CASSLPVDTQYF
TGCGCCAGCAGCCTTCCAGTCGATACGCAGTATTTT
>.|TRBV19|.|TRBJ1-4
CASSMGDLNEKLFF
TGTGCCAGTAGTATGGGAGATTTGAATGAAAAACTGTTTTTT
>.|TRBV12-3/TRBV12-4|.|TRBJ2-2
CASSPRRTGELFF
TGTGCCAGCAGTCCCCGGAGAACCGGGGAGCTGTTTTTT
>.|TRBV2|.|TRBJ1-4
CASSDPGEKLFF
TGTGCCAGCAGTGACCCGGGGGAAAAACTGTTTTTT
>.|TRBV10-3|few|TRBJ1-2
CAISESGGNGVYGYTF
TGTGCCATCAGTGAGTCCGGAGGCAATGGAGTCTATGGCTACACCTTC
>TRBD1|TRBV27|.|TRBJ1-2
CASSLKSRWDRRSNYGYTF
TGTGCCAGCAGTTTAAAGTCCCGATGGGACAGGAGGTCTAACTATGGCTACACCTTC
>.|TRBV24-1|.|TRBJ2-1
CATSALGANEQFF
TGTGCCACCAGCGCCCTGGGGGCGAATGAGCAGTTCTTC
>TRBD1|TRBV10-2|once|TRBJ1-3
CASRGTGWENTIYF
TGCGCCAGCAGAGGGACAGGGTGGGAAAACACCATATATTTT
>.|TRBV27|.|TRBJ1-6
CASSSLMGAPQLLLLHF
TGTGCCAGCAGTTCCCTCATGGGGGCCCCACAGTTGCTTCTCCTCCACTTT
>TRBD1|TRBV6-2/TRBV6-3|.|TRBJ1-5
CASSRDSYEPQHF
TGTGCCAGCAGTCGGGACAGTTATGAGCCCCAGCATTTT
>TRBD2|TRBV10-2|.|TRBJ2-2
CASQIAGVAGELFF
TGCGCCAGCCAAATCGCGGGGGTAGCCGGGGAGCTGTTTTTT
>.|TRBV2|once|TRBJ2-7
CASSWHEQYF
TGTGCCAGCAGTTGGCACGAGCAGTACTTC
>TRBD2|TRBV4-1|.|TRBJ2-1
CASSQKGREVAYNEQFF
TGCGCCAGCAGCCAAAAGGGACGGGAGGTAGCCTACAATGAGCAGTTCTTC
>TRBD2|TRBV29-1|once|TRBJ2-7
CSVETGGYEQYF
TGCAGCGTTGAAACGGGGGGGTACGAGCAGTACTTC